A single sample is the source of the 23 T cell receptor beta chains below, sequenced in a study of vaccination and CD4 T cells after COVID-19 (dated by TCRdb to between 2021 and 2022). These receptors' targets are unknown. The library was made by PCR. Sequenced on an Illumina iSeq 100. DNA from cultured CD4+ T cells was subjected to TCR sequencing with the Oncomine TCR Beta short-read assay at the Johns Hopkins FTIC core. Clones were called with MiXCR by TCRdb after fastp trimmed the public reads at Q25, and only in-frame beta chains were retained. Rows with a matching CDR3 protein are joined into one entry that keeps the most common DNA and genes. This sample has 2,500 to 4,000 distinct CDR3 sequences in its table, and 77% of those were observed once. The top ten hold approximately 20% of the sample. The sample's treatment or condition label, in plain terms: roughly ten-day PBMC culture with coronavirus spike peptide pools or control peptides (ViraFEST assay).

The sample comprised CD4+ T cells from blood, cultured in vitro. The receptors were gathered from a human donor who had recovered from COVID-19.

The chain links TRBV20-1 to TRBJ2-4; 8 bases agree with TRBD2. J was trimmed by 13 bases and V by 0 bases; bases with no gene match: 11. This CDR3 has 14 residues. The germline gives CDR1 DFQATT, CDR2 SNEGSKA (reference sequence). The CDR3 region is CSARDPAGVRLQYF. In DNA form, the CDR3 reads TGCAGTGCTAGAGATCCAGCGGGGGTTCGCCTCCAGTACTTC.

V is TRBV7-2 and J is TRBJ1-1, with D perhaps TRBD1 (6 bases). V lost 3 bases and J lost 0, with 8 bases in between. CDR1 is SGHTA and CDR2 is FQGNSA in the germline V gene. There are 14 residues in the CDR3. CDR3 in DNA: TGTGCCAGCAGCTTTGGGACAATGAACACTGAAGCTTTCTTT. This translates into CASSFGTMNTEAFF.

This clonotype is labeled as large. The chain has TRBV6-1 and TRBJ1-3; 10 bases are shared with TRBD1. The CDR3 covers 15 residues. The V and J ends lost 6 bases and 0 bases, in that order; junction bases with no gene match: 2. The germline V gene has CDR1 MNHNS and CDR2 SASEGT. For the CDR3, the DNA is TGTGCCAGCAGGCGACAGGGGGCCTCTGGAAACACCATATATTTT. It translates to CASRRQGASGNTIYF.

The chain uses TRBV7-7 and TRBJ2-7, with 10 bases identical to TRBD1. Germline CDR1 and CDR2: SSHAT and FNYEAQ (reference sequence). CDR3 length: 14 amino acids. V shed 5 bases, J shed 4 bases, and the junction held 5 bases outside the gene matches. DNA for the CDR3: TGTGCCAGCAGCGCCCGGGACAGGGGTTACGAGCAGTACTTC. As protein: CASSARDRGYEQYF.

The V gene is TRBV14, the J gene TRBJ1-2, with 8 nucleotides matching TRBD1. The CDR3 extends over 15 amino acids. The V gene end was trimmed by 5 bases and the J gene end by 7 bases; junction bases not matched to a gene: 12. Germline-derived CDR1 and CDR2 are SGHDN and FVKESK. CDR3 sequence reads: CASSSRQGSPSGYTF. CDR3 DNA: TGTGCCAGCAGCTCCAGACAGGGGAGCCCTAGTGGCTACACCTTC.

Only a few counts were recorded for this clonotype. The chain uses TRBV9 and TRBJ2-3; possible D gene TRBD1, 6 bases. V dropped 0 bases and J dropped 7 bases, with 15 bases sitting between them. The V gene's germline CDR1 is SGDLS and CDR2 YYNGEE. The CDR3 totals 15 residues. The CDR3 DNA reads as TGTGCCAGCAGCGTAGACCGGGACAATCCGTATACGCAGTATTTT. Translated, it gives CASSVDRDNPYTQYF. Combining the CDR3 with reference TRBV9 and TRBJ2-3 gives the whole variable domain DSGVTQTPKHLITATGQRVTLRCSPRSGDLSVYWYQQSLDQGLQFLIQYYNGEERAKGNILERFSAQQFPDLHSELNLSSLELGDSALYFCASSVDRDNPYTQYFGPGTRLTVL.

The genes are TRBV12-3 or TRBV12-4 and TRBJ1-1; no definite D call. Trimming took 2 bases from V and 6 from J, leaving 16 bases between them. The CDR3 runs to 15 residues. The CDR3 region is CASSLYDRTPPEAFF. The CDR3 DNA sequence: TGTGCCAGCAGTTTATATGACCGCACCCCCCCTGAAGCTTTCTTT.

The rearrangement links TRBV28 to TRBJ1-4; TRBD1 aligns across 9 bases. The V gene end was trimmed by 0 bases and the J gene end by 3 bases; junction bases not matched to a gene: 5. There are 17 residues in the CDR3. Germline V gene sequence: CDR1 MDHEN, CDR2 SYDVKM. The CDR3 sequence: CASSLWDRGVPNEKLFF. The DNA of the CDR3 is TGTGCCAGCAGTTTATGGGACAGGGGAGTTCCTAATGAAAAACTGTTTTTT.

The chain links TRBV27 to TRBJ1-2; a weak D match, TRBD1 (6 bases). Looked up from germline, CDR1 is MNHEY and CDR2 is SMNVEV (reference sequence). Trimming took off 8 bases at V and 4 bases at J, with 14 bases between the two ends. This CDR3 contains 13 residues. The chain's CDR3 is CASRLTGTYGYTF. For the CDR3, the DNA is TGTGCCAGCCGCCTTACAGGGACCTATGGCTACACCTTC.

The chain has TRBV20-1 and TRBJ2-2; 8 nucleotides agree with TRBD2. V was pared by 5 bases and J by 1 base, with 6 bases of the junction left unmatched. Germline V gives CDR1 DFQATT, CDR2 SNEGSKA (reference sequence). There are 15 residues in the CDR3. The CDR3 here is CSADSGGQNTGELFF. The CDR3 nucleotides read TGCAGTGCTGACAGCGGGGGCCAGAACACCGGGGAGCTGTTTTTT.

This chain joins TRBV19 and TRBJ1-5, with TRBD1 identical over 7 bases. Germline-derived CDR1 and CDR2 are LNHDA and SQIVND (reference sequence). The V and J ends lost 5 bases and 4 bases, in that order; junction bases with no gene match: 11. The CDR3 spans 16 residues. The CDR3 spells CASSPRGLGKNQPQHF. DNA for the CDR3: TGTGCCAGTAGTCCTAGGGGGCTCGGTAAAAATCAGCCCCAGCATTTT.

The V gene is TRBV19, the J gene TRBJ1-2; 10 bases map to TRBD1. The germline V gene encodes CDR1 LNHDA and CDR2 SQIVND (reference sequence). The V and J ends lost 6 bases and 6 bases, in that order; junction bases with no gene match: 4. The CDR3 extends over 13 amino acids. CDR3 in amino acids: CASSRDRGDGYTF. The CDR3 bases are TGTGCCAGTAGCCGGGACAGGGGTGATGGCTACACCTTC.

This chain connects TRBV15 to TRBJ1-6; D unclear. Per the germline V gene, CDR1 is LNHNV and CDR2 is YYDKDF (reference sequence). This CDR3 has 12 amino acids. Trimming took 0 bases from V and 6 from J, leaving 0 bases between them. The CDR3 nucleotides are TGTGCCACCAGCAGAGATAATTCACCCCTCCACTTT. This codes for CATSRDNSPLHF.

The chain couples TRBV20-1 to TRBJ1-2; 12 bases map to TRBD1. This CDR3 region has 15 residues. Trimming cost V 5 bases and J 8 bases; bases outside gene matches: 12. The V gene's germline CDR1 is DFQATT and CDR2 SNEGSKA (reference sequence). As DNA, the CDR3 is TGCAGTGCTGTCCCCCCGGGACAGGGGGCGGGAGGCTACACCTTC. It translates to CSAVPPGQGAGGYTF.

V is TRBV14 and J is TRBJ2-3, with TRBD1 matching 9 bases. V shed 7 bases and J 6 bases; nucleotides not matched to a gene: 5. The CDR3 length is 13 residues. Looked up from germline, CDR1 is SGHDN and CDR2 is FVKESK. CDR3 residues: CASTPTGGDTQYF. The CDR3 coding sequence is TGTGCCAGCACCCCGACAGGGGGGGATACGCAGTATTTT.

A few counts support this clonotype. This rearrangement joins TRBV20-1 to TRBJ1-5, with TRBD1 identical over 9 bases. The V gene's germline CDR1 is DFQATT and CDR2 SNEGSKA (reference sequence). V was clipped by 5 bases and J by 2 bases; unmatched bases: 13. The CDR3 has 17 residues. Here the CDR3 DNA reads TGCAGTGCTCCGGGACAGGGTGGCTATAGGGGCAATCAGCCCCAGCATTTT. Translation: CSAPGQGGYRGNQPQHF.

This chain connects TRBV10-1 to TRBJ1-2, with D perhaps matching TRBD1 (6 bases). The germline V gene has CDR1 WNHNN and CDR2 SYGVQD (reference sequence). Deletions cut 4 bases from V and 4 bases from J, with 13 bases between. This CDR3 contains 14 residues. CDR3 sequence reads: CASSGGGSLYGYTF. The CDR3 coding sequence is TGCGCCAGCAGTGGAGGGGGATCCCTCTATGGCTACACCTTC.

V usage is TRBV27 and J usage is TRBJ1-1, with TRBD1 matching over 10 bases. The CDR3 has 16 residues. Per germline, CDR1 MNHEY and CDR2 SMNVEV (reference sequence). The ends lost 5 bases at V and 3 bases at J; junction bases unmatched: 9. CDR3 nucleotide sequence: TGTGCCAGCAGTCAACTACTGACAGGGGGCTACACTGAAGCTTTCTTT. Its protein product is CASSQLLTGGYTEAFF.

The V and J genes are TRBV19 and TRBJ1-5; 8 bases match TRBD1. Germline V gene sequence: CDR1 LNHDA, CDR2 SQIVND (reference sequence). This CDR3 has 15 residues. V gave up 10 bases and J gave up 4 bases; unmatched junction bases: 12. CDR3 in amino acids: CATSNYRGSNQPQHF. CDR3 sequence (DNA): TGTGCCACCTCCAATTACAGGGGGTCTAATCAGCCCCAGCATTTT.

The genes are TRBV12-3 or TRBV12-4 and TRBJ2-1; 10 positions match TRBD2. V trimming: 0 bases; J trimming: 0 bases; junction bases outside the gene matches: 11. The CDR3 has 20 residues. The CDR3 bases are TGTGCCAGCAGTTTAGCGCTGGGCCTAGCGGGGGAAGTCTCCTACAATGAGCAGTTCTTC. Amino acid sequence: CASSLALGLAGEVSYNEQFF.

The V call is TRBV4-1, the J call TRBJ1-1, with unresolved D. This CDR3 region has 13 residues. Trimming took 2 bases from V and 6 from J, leaving 10 bases between them. CDR1 MGHRA and CDR2 YSYEKL come from the germline V gene. The CDR3 region is CASSQPRQAEAFF. DNA for the CDR3: TGCGCCAGCAGCCAACCTCGGCAAGCTGAAGCTTTCTTT.

The chain recombines TRBV20-1 with TRBJ2-3; TRBD1 matches at 8 bases. The germline V gene encodes CDR1 DFQATT and CDR2 SNEGSKA (reference sequence). The CDR3 sequence is 13 residues long. The ends lost 5 bases at V and 6 bases at J; junction bases unmatched: 7. The DNA of the CDR3 is TGCAGTGCTTCACAGACAGGGGAGGATACGCAGTATTTT. It is translated as CSASQTGEDTQYF.

The chain links TRBV4-1 to TRBJ1-2; a weak D match, TRBD1 (6 bases). This CDR3 is 13 amino acids long. Germline CDR1 is MGHRA and CDR2 is YSYEKL. The V and J ends lost 5 bases and 8 bases respectively, with 15 bases between them. CDR3 coding DNA: TGCGCCAGCAGCTCCGGGAGGGGACAAGGCTACACCTTC. It translates to CASSSGRGQGYTF.